The subject of this entry is one TCR beta chain. The sample originates from a study of blood T cell repertoires in COVID-19. About the study: Sites across the United States, Italy and Spain contributed samples from acute and convalescent COVID-19. The cDNA or gDNA used as material had been derived from T cells, B-cell-depleted T cells, or PBMCs.

The germline gives CDR1 LGHNA, CDR2 YNFKEQ. V was trimmed by 0 bases and J by 1 base, leaving 9 bases between them. This CDR3 is built from 16 residues. Original analysis: Amplifying reference gene primers gave estimates of nucleated cell counts. Sequenced by immunoSEQ multiplex PCR; TCRdb stores in-frame clones only, minus some. D and trimming were read from the DNA, whereas the V and J calls and clone size are those reported in that table. The sample contains fewer than 85,000 clones, over 65% of which appear only once. V and J are TRBV4-2 and TRBJ2-2; the D gene is possibly TRBD1 (6 bases). The source material was peripheral blood. The TCR originated in a woman in her seventies with acute or convalescent COVID-19. DNA of the CDR3: TGTGCCAGCAGCCAAGATGTAGGGGGGAACACCGGGGAGCTGTTTTTT. Its protein product is CASSQDVGGNTGELFF.